Listed below are T cell receptor beta chains from one sample, sequenced in a study of T cell repertoires in cytomegalovirus infection. Their cognate antigens are unknown. In TCRdb, the reads were re-called with MiXCR into one record per CDR3 protein. Among about 130,000 distinct CDR3 sequences listed, more than 30% were seen once. The starting material was CD8+ T cells from cultured PBMCs, obtained from culture after CMV antigen stimulation. The receptors come from a human donor in good health (CMV status not recorded). Some clones in this sample may be carry-over from other donors' samples. The CDR3 runs from the conserved cysteine through the conserved F or W. D genes are given only for firm matches. Part of the rows lack a size; the others show once, few, many or a class for expanded clones.

abundance | d_gene | j_gene | v_gene | CDR3aa | CDR3nt
. | TRBD1 | TRBJ1-4 | TRBV20-1 | CSARDNRGGEKLFF | TGCAGTGCTAGAGATAACAGGGGTGGCGAAAAACTGTTTTTT
few | TRBD2 | TRBJ2-7 | TRBV7-2 | CASSPHGLAGGPPGEQYF | TGTGCCAGCAGCCCACATGGACTAGCGGGGGGGCCCCCCGGCGAGCAGTACTTC
. | . | TRBJ1-2 | TRBV6-2/TRBV6-3 | CASSYSIGSTDNYYGYTF | TGTGCCAGCAGTTACTCGATCGGGTCGACAGACAATTACTATGGCTACACCTTC
. | . | TRBJ1-1 | TRBV28 | CASSWPTTNMNTEAFF | TGTGCCAGCAGTTGGCCTACGACAAACATGAACACTGAAGCTTTCTTT
. | . | TRBJ2-7 | TRBV4-3 | CASSQDRAGASSYEQYF | TGCGCCAGCAGCCAAGATAGGGCGGGGGCGAGCTCCTACGAGCAGTACTTC
many | . | TRBJ1-2 | TRBV6-5 | CASSYGTLTGGYTF | TGTGCCAGCAGTTACGGGACCTTAACAGGTGGCTACACCTTC
. | TRBD2 | TRBJ2-7 | TRBV2 | CASSAGEGYEQYF | TGTGCCAGCAGTGCCGGGGAGGGATACGAGCAGTACTTC
. | . | TRBJ2-3 | TRBV6-5 | CASSYGWASGTDTQYF | TGTGCCAGCAGTTATGGGTGGGCTAGTGGGACAGATACGCAGTATTTT
once | . | TRBJ1-1 | TRBV15 | CATSSEVPPARAFF | TGTGCCACCAGCAGCGAGGTCCCACCCGCGCGTGCTTTCTTT
. | . | TRBJ2-2 | TRBV7-9 | CASSPWLQYSSRELFF | TGTGCCAGCAGCCCATGGTTACAGTACTCCTCCCGGGAGCTGTTTTTT
. | . | TRBJ2-7 | TRBV5-6 | CASSIFPGHEYEQYF | TGTGCCAGCAGCATATTCCCGGGACATGAGTACGAGCAGTACTTC
. | . | TRBJ1-1 | TRBV19 | CASSIWVEAFF | TGTGCCAGTAGTATTTGGGTTGAAGCTTTCTTT
. | TRBD1 | TRBJ2-1 | TRBV7-8 | CASSLIGQGVPNEQFF | TGTGCCAGCAGTCTCATCGGACAGGGGGTCCCCAATGAGCAGTTCTTC
few | . | TRBJ2-4 | TRBV7-6 | CASSLGGGKNIQYF | TGTGCCAGCAGCTTAGGAGGTGGAAAAAACATTCAGTACTTC
many | . | TRBJ2-7 | TRBV7-8 | CASSLGTGYYEQYF | TGTGCCAGCAGCTTAGGGACTGGATACTACGAGCAGTACTTC
many | . | TRBJ1-6 | TRBV7-8 | CASSLALLNSPLHF | TGTGCCAGCAGCTTAGCGCTTCTGAATTCACCCCTCCACTTT
. | . | TRBJ2-7 | TRBV15 | CATSRDMGALSYEQYF | TGTGCCACCAGCAGAGATATGGGGGCACTGTCCTACGAGCAGTACTTC
few | TRBD1 | TRBJ1-1 | TRBV7-8 | CASSLGRGSSENTEAFF | TGTGCCAGCAGCTTAGGCAGGGGGTCGTCCGAGAACACTGAAGCTTTCTTT
few | . | TRBJ2-1 | TRBV11-1 | CASSLRYWGAAYNEQFF | TGTGCCAGCAGCTTGCGGTACTGGGGGGCAGCCTACAATGAGCAGTTCTTC
. | . | TRBJ2-7 | TRBV20-1 | CSARGTDHVYEQYF | TGCAGTGCCCGGGGGACAGATCACGTCTACGAGCAGTACTTC
. | . | TRBJ1-5 | TRBV6-1 | CASSEGPPGGQPQHF | TGTGCCAGCAGTGAAGGGCCGCCGGGAGGTCAGCCCCAGCATTTT
. | . | TRBJ2-3 | TRBV11-3 | CASSLIRSDTQYF | TGTGCCAGCAGCTTAATCCGCTCCGATACGCAGTATTTT
. | . | TRBJ2-1 | TRBV5-6 | CASSSGRAPEQFF | TGTGCCAGCAGCTCGGGACGGGCCCCTGAGCAGTTCTTC
few | TRBD2 | TRBJ2-3 | TRBV12-3/TRBV12-4 | CASSFSSGGGTDTQYF | TGTGCCAGCAGTTTCAGTAGCGGGGGAGGCACAGATACGCAGTATTTT
. | TRBD2 | TRBJ2-7 | TRBV12-3/TRBV12-4 | CASSFLSSGVYEQYF | TGTGCCAGCAGTTTCCTATCTAGCGGGGTTTACGAGCAGTACTTC
. | . | TRBJ1-6 | TRBV20-1 | CSASSFGGGEPLHF | TGCAGTGCTTCTTCGTTCGGGGGGGGTGAACCCCTCCACTTT
many | . | TRBJ2-7 | TRBV13 | CASARRGTSYEQYF | TGTGCCAGCGCTAGGAGAGGAACCTCCTACGAGCAGTACTTC
. | . | TRBJ1-2 | TRBV24-1 | CATSDSTGGNYGYTF | TGTGCCACCAGTGATTCGACGGGGGGGAACTATGGCTACACCTTC
. | . | TRBJ2-3 | TRBV5-4 | CASSLVGAGTPQYF | TGTGCCAGCAGCTTGGTCGGGGCGGGTACTCCGCAGTATTTT
many | TRBD2 | TRBJ2-5 | TRBV7-2 | CASSLSASGGRETQYF | TGTGCCAGCAGCTTATCCGCCAGCGGGGGGCGGGAGACCCAGTACTTC
few | . | TRBJ1-2 | TRBV19 | CASSITQEANYGYTF | TGTGCCAGTAGTATTACCCAGGAAGCTAACTATGGCTACACCTTC
few | . | TRBJ2-1 | TRBV12-3/TRBV12-4 | CASSLEALDGNEQFF | TGTGCCAGCAGCCTCGAAGCCTTGGACGGCAATGAGCAGTTCTTC
many | . | TRBJ1-6 | TRBV6-6 | CASSYTEGYTLHF | TGTGCCAGCAGTTACACCGAGGGGTACACCCTCCACTTT
. | . | TRBJ1-3 | TRBV4-1 | CASSQEGDGIPGNTIYF | TGCGCCAGCAGCCAAGAGGGGGACGGGATCCCTGGAAACACCATATATTTT
many | . | TRBJ1-2 | TRBV19 | CASTVRGRNYGYTF | TGTGCCAGTACCGTGCGGGGGCGCAACTATGGCTACACCTTC
many | TRBD2 | TRBJ2-1 | TRBV19 | CASRTSGGVNEQFF | TGTGCCAGCCGGACTAGCGGGGGGGTCAATGAGCAGTTCTTC
. | TRBD1 | TRBJ2-1 | TRBV28 | CASSFLGQGASSYNEQFF | TGTGCCAGCAGTTTTCTCGGACAGGGAGCCTCATCCTACAATGAGCAGTTCTTC
many | . | TRBJ1-1 | TRBV7-6 | CASSLGPRGTEAFF | TGTGCCAGCAGCTTAGGCCCGAGGGGAACTGAAGCTTTCTTT
. | . | TRBJ1-2 | TRBV6-6 | CASSKGPRGAGGYTF | TGTGCCAGCAGTAAGGGGCCGAGGGGGGCCGGTGGCTACACCTTC
many | . | TRBJ2-2 | TRBV7-8 | CASSLDVRHNTGELFF | TGTGCCAGCAGCTTAGACGTCAGACATAACACCGGGGAGCTGTTTTTT
. | . | TRBJ2-7 | TRBV6-2/TRBV6-3 | CASSYGLFISDEQYF | TGTGCCAGCAGTTATGGTCTGTTTATCAGTGACGAGCAGTACTTC
. | . | TRBJ2-7 | TRBV5-5 | CASSLRAQDNYEQYF | TGTGCCAGCAGCTTGAGAGCTCAGGACAACTACGAGCAGTACTTC
. | TRBD1 | TRBJ2-7 | TRBV19 | CASSIARDSTYEQYF | TGTGCCAGTAGTATAGCCCGGGACAGCACCTACGAGCAGTACTTC
many | TRBD1 | TRBJ2-4 | TRBV7-2 | CASSMSPGQGVAKNIQYF | TGTGCCAGCAGCATGAGCCCCGGACAGGGAGTAGCCAAAAACATTCAGTACTTC
. | . | TRBJ1-6 | TRBV11-2 | CASSLLEATYNSPLHF | TGTGCCAGCAGCTTATTAGAGGCGACATATAATTCACCCCTCCACTTT
few | TRBD2 | TRBJ2-7 | TRBV20-1 | CSARRGAGGREQYF | TGCAGTGCTAGACGGGGAGCGGGGGGACGGGAGCAGTACTTC
many | . | TRBJ1-1 | TRBV6-2/TRBV6-3 | CASSYAENTEAFF | TGTGCCAGCAGTTACGCAGAGAACACTGAAGCTTTCTTT